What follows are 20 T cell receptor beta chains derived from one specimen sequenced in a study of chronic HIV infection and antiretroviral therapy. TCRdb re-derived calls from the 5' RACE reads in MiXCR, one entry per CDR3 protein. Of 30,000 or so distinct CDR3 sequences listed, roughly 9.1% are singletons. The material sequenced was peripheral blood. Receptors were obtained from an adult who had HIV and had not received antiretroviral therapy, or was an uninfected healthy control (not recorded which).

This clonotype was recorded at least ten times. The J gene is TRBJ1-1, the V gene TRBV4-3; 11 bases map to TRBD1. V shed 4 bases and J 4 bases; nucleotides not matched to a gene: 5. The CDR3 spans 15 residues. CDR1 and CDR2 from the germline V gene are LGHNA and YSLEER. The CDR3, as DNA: TGCGCCAGCAGCCCAGGACAGGGGGCTGGCACTGAAGCTTTCTTT. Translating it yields CASSPGQGAGTEAFF.

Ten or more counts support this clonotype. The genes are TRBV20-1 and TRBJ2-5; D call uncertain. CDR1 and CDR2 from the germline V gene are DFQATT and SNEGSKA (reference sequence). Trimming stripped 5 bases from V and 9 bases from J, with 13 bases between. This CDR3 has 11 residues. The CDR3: CSAPIRGSQYF. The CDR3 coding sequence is TGCAGTGCTCCTATCCGCGGTTCCCAGTACTTC.

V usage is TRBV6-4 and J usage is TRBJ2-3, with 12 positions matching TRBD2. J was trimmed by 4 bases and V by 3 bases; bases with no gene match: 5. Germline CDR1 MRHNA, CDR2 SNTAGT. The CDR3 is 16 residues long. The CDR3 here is CASSEASGGAADTQYF. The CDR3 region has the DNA TGTGCCAGCAGTGAGGCTAGCGGGGGGGCCGCAGATACGCAGTATTTT.

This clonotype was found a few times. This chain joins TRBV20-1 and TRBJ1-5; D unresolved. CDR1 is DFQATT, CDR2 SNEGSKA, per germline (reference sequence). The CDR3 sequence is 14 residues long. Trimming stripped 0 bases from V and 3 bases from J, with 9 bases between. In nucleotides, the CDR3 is TGCAGTGCTAGAGAATGGAGGGACAATCAGCCCCAGCATTTT. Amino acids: CSAREWRDNQPQHF.

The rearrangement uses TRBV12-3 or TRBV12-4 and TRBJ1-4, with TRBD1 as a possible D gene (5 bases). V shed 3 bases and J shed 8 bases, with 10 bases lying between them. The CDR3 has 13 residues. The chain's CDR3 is CASSFRGEEKLFF. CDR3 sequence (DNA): TGTGCCAGCAGTTTCCGGGGGGAAGAAAAACTGTTTTTT.

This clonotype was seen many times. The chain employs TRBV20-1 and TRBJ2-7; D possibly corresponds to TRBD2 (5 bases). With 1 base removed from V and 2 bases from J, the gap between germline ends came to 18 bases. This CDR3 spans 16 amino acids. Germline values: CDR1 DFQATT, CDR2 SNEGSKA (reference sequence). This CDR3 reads CSARVPSAALTYEQYF. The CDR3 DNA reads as TGCAGTGCTAGAGTGCCGTCAGCGGCCCTGACCTACGAGCAGTACTTC.

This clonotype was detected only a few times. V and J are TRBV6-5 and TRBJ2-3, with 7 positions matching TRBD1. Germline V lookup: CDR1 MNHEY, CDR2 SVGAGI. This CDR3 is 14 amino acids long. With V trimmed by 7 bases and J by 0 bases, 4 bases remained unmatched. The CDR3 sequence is CASTPGQSTDTQYF. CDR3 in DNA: TGTGCCAGCACCCCGGGACAGAGCACAGATACGCAGTATTTT.

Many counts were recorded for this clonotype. CDR3 DNA: TGTGCCAGCAGTGCCACTCCTGAAACCTACAATGAGCAGTTCTTC. It encodes CASSATPETYNEQFF. The J gene is TRBJ2-1, the V gene TRBV6-4; D is undetermined. The germline V gene has CDR1 MRHNA and CDR2 SNTAGT. The CDR3 is 15 residues long. Trimming took 4 bases from V and 2 from J, leaving 12 bases between them.

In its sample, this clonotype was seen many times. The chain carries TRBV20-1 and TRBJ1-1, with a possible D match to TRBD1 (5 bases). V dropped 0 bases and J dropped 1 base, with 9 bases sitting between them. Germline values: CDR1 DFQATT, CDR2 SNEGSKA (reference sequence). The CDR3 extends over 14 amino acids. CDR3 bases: TGCAGTGCTAGAGATTGGGGGGGGAACACTGAAGCTTTCTTT. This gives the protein CSARDWGGNTEAFF.

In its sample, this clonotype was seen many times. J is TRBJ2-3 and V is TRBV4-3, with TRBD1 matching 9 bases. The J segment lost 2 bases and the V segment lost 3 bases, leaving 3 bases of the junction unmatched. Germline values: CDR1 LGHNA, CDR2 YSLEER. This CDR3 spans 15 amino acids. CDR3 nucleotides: TGCGCCAGCAGCCAGGGGACAGGGTTCACAGATACGCAGTATTTT. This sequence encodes CASSQGTGFTDTQYF.

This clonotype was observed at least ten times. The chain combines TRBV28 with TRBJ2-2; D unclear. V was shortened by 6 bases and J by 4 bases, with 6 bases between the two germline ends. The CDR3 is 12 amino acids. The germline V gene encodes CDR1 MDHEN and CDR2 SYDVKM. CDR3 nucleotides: TGTGCCAGCAGCCCCATCACCGGGGAGCTGTTTTTT. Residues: CASSPITGELFF.

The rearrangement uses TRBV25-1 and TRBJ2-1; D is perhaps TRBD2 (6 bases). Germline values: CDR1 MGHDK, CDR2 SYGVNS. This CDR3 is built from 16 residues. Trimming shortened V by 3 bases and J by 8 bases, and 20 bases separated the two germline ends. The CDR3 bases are TGTGCCAGCAGTGAGCCAACGGACTACCCTGTCCATGAGCAGTTCTTC. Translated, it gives CASSEPTDYPVHEQFF.

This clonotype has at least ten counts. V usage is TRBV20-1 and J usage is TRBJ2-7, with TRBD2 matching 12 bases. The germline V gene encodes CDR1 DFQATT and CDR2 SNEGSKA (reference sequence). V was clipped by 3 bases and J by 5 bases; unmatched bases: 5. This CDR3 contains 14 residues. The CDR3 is CSASLAGGPHEQYF. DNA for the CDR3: TGCAGTGCTAGTCTAGCGGGAGGGCCCCACGAGCAGTACTTC.

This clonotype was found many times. The CDR3 coding sequence is TGTGCCAGCAGTGAAGGGCTAGACACCATATATTTT. Translation: CASSEGLDTIYF. The chain employs TRBV2 and TRBJ1-3; D unresolved. Germline lookup yields CDR1 SNHLY and CDR2 FYNNEI. Trimming stripped 1 base from V and 8 bases from J, with 6 bases between. The CDR3 runs 12 residues.

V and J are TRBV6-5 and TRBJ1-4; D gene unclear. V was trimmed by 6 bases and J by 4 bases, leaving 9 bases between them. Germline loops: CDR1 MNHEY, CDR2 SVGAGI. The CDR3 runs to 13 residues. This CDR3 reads CASSPLGNEKLFF. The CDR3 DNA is TGTGCCAGCAGCCCCCTTGGTAATGAAAAACTGTTTTTT.

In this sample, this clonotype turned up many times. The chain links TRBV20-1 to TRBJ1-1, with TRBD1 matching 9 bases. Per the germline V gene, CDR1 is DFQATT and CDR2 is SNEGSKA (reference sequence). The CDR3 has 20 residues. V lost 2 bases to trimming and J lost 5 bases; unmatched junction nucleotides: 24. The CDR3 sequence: CSARSLRLTGGPLRETEAFF. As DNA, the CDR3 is TGCAGTGCTAGATCGCTAAGGCTAACAGGGGGCCCTCTTAGGGAGACTGAAGCTTTCTTT.

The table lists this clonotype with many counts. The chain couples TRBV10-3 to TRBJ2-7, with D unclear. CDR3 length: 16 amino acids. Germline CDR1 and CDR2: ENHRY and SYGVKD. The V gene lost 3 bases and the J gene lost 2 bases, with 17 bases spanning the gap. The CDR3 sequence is CAISDLALSATYEQYF. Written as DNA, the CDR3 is TGTGCCATCAGTGACCTTGCCCTTAGTGCCACCTACGAGCAGTACTTC.

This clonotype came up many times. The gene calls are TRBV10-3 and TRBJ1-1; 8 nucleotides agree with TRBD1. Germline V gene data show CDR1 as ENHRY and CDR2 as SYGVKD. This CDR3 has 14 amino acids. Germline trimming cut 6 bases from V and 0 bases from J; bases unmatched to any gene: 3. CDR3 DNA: TGTGCCATCAGGTCGACAGGGGTGAACACTGAAGCTTTCTTT. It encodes CAIRSTGVNTEAFF.

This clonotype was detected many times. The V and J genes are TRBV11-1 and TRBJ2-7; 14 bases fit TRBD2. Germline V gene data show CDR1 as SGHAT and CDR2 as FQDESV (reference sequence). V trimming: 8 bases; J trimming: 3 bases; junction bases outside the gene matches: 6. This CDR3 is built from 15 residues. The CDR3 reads CASGTGLAGDYEQYF. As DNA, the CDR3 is TGTGCCAGCGGTACGGGACTAGCGGGGGACTACGAGCAGTACTTC.

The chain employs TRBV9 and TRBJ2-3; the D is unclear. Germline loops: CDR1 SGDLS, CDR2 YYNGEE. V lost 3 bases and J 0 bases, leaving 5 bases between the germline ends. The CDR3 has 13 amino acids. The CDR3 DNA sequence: TGTGCCAGCAGCGGAATAAGCACAGATACGCAGTATTTT. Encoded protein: CASSGISTDTQYF.